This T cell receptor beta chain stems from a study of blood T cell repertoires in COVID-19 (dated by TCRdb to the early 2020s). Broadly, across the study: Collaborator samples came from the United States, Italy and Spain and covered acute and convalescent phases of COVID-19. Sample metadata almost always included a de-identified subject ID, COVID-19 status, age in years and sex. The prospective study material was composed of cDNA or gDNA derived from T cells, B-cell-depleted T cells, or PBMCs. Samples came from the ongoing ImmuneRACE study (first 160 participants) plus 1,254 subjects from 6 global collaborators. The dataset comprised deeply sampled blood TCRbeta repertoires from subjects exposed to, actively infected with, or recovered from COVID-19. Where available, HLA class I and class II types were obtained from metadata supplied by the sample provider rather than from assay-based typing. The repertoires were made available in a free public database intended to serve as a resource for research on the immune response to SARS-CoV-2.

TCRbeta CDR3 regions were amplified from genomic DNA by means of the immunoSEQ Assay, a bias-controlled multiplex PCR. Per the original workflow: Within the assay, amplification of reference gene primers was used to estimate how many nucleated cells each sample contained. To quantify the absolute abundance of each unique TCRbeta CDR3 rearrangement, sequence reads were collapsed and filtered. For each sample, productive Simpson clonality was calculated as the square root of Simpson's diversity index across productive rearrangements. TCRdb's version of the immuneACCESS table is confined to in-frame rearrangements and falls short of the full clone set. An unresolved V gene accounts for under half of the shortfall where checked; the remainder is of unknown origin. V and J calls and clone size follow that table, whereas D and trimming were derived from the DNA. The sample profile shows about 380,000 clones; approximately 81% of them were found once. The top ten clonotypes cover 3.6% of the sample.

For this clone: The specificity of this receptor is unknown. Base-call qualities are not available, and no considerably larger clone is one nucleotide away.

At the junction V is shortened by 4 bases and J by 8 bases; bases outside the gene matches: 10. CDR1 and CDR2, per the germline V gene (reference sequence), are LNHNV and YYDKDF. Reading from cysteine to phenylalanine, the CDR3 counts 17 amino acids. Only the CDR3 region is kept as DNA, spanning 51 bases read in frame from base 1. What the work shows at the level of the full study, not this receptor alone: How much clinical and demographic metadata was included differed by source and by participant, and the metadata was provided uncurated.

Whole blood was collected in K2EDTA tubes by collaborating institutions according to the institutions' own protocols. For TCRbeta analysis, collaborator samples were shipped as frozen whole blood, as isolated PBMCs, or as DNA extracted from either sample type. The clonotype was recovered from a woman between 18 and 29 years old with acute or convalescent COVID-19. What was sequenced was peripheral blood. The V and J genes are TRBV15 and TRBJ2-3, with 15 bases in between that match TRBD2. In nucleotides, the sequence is TGTGCCACCAGCATACCGGGACTAGCGGGGGGCCCGCCTACGCAGTATTTT. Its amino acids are CATSIPGLAGGPPTQYF.